The rows below give T cell receptor beta chains drawn from one sample of a study of STAT5B mutations in CD4+ large granular lymphocyte leukemia. Assay: immunoSEQ multiplex PCR; the TCRdb copy retains only in-frame clones and omits some. The table has roughly 40,000 clones, about 86% seen once. Sequencing input: CD4+ T cells from blood buffy coats. Every receptor here comes from a human donor in good health. The CDR3 runs from the conserved cysteine through the conserved F or W. A D gene is named only where the DNA matches it firmly. The size entry is marked missing in some rows and otherwise reads once, few, many or a size class.

v_gene: TRBV19; j_gene: TRBJ1-5; len: 14; abundance: NA; d_gene: NA; CDR3aa: CASSFPRGSQPQHF; CDR3nt: TGTGCCAGTAGTTTTCCCAGGGGAAGTCAGCCCCAGCATTTT
v_gene: TRBV5-6; j_gene: TRBJ2-5; len: 18; abundance: NA; d_gene: TRBD2; CDR3aa: CASSSLWGSGRAQETQYF; CDR3nt: TGTGCCAGCAGTTCCCTTTGGGGTAGCGGGAGGGCCCAAGAGACCCAGTACTTC
v_gene: TRBV2; j_gene: TRBJ1-6; len: 12; abundance: NA; d_gene: NA; CDR3aa: CAIGSNNSPLHF; CDR3nt: TGTGCCATCGGGTCTAATAATTCACCCCTCCACTTT
v_gene: TRBV5-1; j_gene: TRBJ2-3; len: 15; abundance: NA; d_gene: TRBD2; CDR3aa: CASSYSGSLADTQYF; CDR3nt: TGCGCCAGCAGCTATAGCGGGAGCTTAGCAGATACGCAGTATTTT
v_gene: TRBV18; j_gene: TRBJ1-5; len: 14; abundance: NA; d_gene: TRBD1; CDR3aa: CASSPGTGNQPQHF; CDR3nt: TGTGCCAGCTCACCCGGGACAGGCAATCAGCCCCAGCATTTT
v_gene: TRBV7-8; j_gene: TRBJ1-4; len: 15; abundance: NA; d_gene: TRBD1; CDR3aa: CASSLIPGGGEKLFF; CDR3nt: TGTGCCAGCAGCTTAATCCCAGGGGGGGGTGAAAAACTGTTTTTT
v_gene: TRBV7-9; j_gene: TRBJ2-2; len: 16; abundance: few; d_gene: NA; CDR3aa: CASSSTPPGMGGELFF; CDR3nt: TGTGCCAGCAGCTCAACCCCGCCCGGCATGGGCGGGGAGCTGTTTTTT
v_gene: TRBV9; j_gene: TRBJ2-1; len: 15; abundance: NA; d_gene: NA; CDR3aa: CASSVFPGPYNEQFF; CDR3nt: TGTGCCAGCAGCGTATTCCCGGGACCTTACAATGAGCAGTTCTTC
v_gene: TRBV7-9; j_gene: TRBJ1-1; len: 15; abundance: few; d_gene: NA; CDR3aa: CASSLRTETNTEAFF; CDR3nt: TGTGCCAGCAGCCTACGCACAGAAACGAACACTGAAGCTTTCTTT
v_gene: TRBV2; j_gene: TRBJ2-6; len: 15; abundance: NA; d_gene: NA; CDR3aa: CASSEWGYGANVLTF; CDR3nt: TGTGCCAGCAGTGAATGGGGTTACGGGGCCAACGTCCTGACTTTC
v_gene: TRBV6-5; j_gene: TRBJ2-1; len: 13; abundance: NA; d_gene: TRBD2; CDR3aa: CASTSTSALMQFF; CDR3nt: TGTGCCAGTACCTCTACTAGCGCATTGATGCAGTTCTTC
v_gene: TRBV7-2; j_gene: TRBJ1-4; len: 16; abundance: few; d_gene: NA; CDR3aa: CASSLVGTRANEKLFF; CDR3nt: TGTGCCAGCAGCTTAGTTGGGACTCGGGCTAACGAAAAACTGTTTTTT
v_gene: TRBV5-1; j_gene: TRBJ2-2; len: 16; abundance: NA; d_gene: NA; CDR3aa: CASSQIAEMNTGELFF; CDR3nt: TGCGCCAGCAGCCAAATAGCGGAAATGAACACCGGGGAGCTGTTTTTT
v_gene: TRBV6-5; j_gene: TRBJ1-3; len: 15; abundance: NA; d_gene: NA; CDR3aa: CASSRGLAGGNTIYF; CDR3nt: TGTGCCAGCAGCCGAGGACTCGCGGGTGGAAACACCATATATTTT
v_gene: TRBV7-9; j_gene: TRBJ1-4; len: 16; abundance: NA; d_gene: TRBD1; CDR3aa: CASSSDQQGQREKLFF; CDR3nt: TGTGCCAGCAGCTCAGATCAACAGGGGCAGCGTGAAAAACTGTTTTTT
v_gene: TRBV5-4; j_gene: TRBJ2-1; len: 12; abundance: NA; d_gene: NA; CDR3aa: CASSLAVNEQFF; CDR3nt: TGTGCCAGCAGCTTGGCCGTCAATGAGCAGTTCTTC
v_gene: TRBV7-2; j_gene: TRBJ2-4; len: 11; abundance: NA; d_gene: NA; CDR3aa: CASSQSHIQYF; CDR3nt: TGTGCCAGCAGCCAAAGTCACATTCAGTACTTC
v_gene: TRBV9; j_gene: TRBJ2-1; len: 14; abundance: NA; d_gene: TRBD1; CDR3aa: CASSGDSHYNEQFF; CDR3nt: TGTGCCAGCAGCGGGGACAGCCACTACAATGAGCAGTTCTTC
v_gene: TRBV11-1; j_gene: TRBJ2-7; len: 13; abundance: NA; d_gene: NA; CDR3aa: CASRGPTSYEQYF; CDR3nt: TGTGCCAGCAGGGGCCCGACCTCCTACGAGCAGTACTTC
v_gene: TRBV4-1; j_gene: TRBJ2-6; len: 13; abundance: NA; d_gene: NA; CDR3aa: CASSQNGANVLTF; CDR3nt: TGCGCCAGCAGCCAAAATGGGGCCAACGTCCTGACTTTC
v_gene: TRBV30; j_gene: TRBJ2-7; len: 14; abundance: NA; d_gene: TRBD2; CDR3aa: CAWTLGLAGGEQYF; CDR3nt: TGTGCCTGGACCCTCGGACTAGCGGGAGGCGAGCAGTACTTC
v_gene: TRBV5-1; j_gene: TRBJ2-1; len: 15; abundance: NA; d_gene: TRBD2; CDR3aa: CASSLGGSSYNEQFF; CDR3nt: TGCGCCAGCAGCTTGGGCGGGAGCTCCTACAATGAGCAGTTCTTC
v_gene: TRBV11-2; j_gene: TRBJ2-3; len: 15; abundance: NA; d_gene: TRBD2; CDR3aa: CASSLLAVSTDTQYF; CDR3nt: TGTGCCAGCAGCCTACTAGCGGTTAGCACAGATACGCAGTATTTT
v_gene: TRBV15; j_gene: TRBJ2-1; len: 15; abundance: NA; d_gene: TRBD2; CDR3aa: CATSRDRAGAREQFF; CDR3nt: TGTGCCACCAGCAGAGACCGAGCGGGAGCACGGGAGCAGTTCTTC
v_gene: TRBV30; j_gene: TRBJ2-3; len: 15; abundance: once; d_gene: NA; CDR3aa: CAWSRGAPSTDTQYF; CDR3nt: TGTGCCTGGAGTAGGGGGGCCCCCAGCACAGATACGCAGTATTTT
v_gene: TRBV11-2; j_gene: TRBJ2-5; len: 14; abundance: NA; d_gene: TRBD1; CDR3aa: CASSSSGGWETQYF; CDR3nt: TGTGCCAGCAGCTCTTCAGGGGGTTGGGAGACCCAGTACTTC
v_gene: TRBV5-1; j_gene: TRBJ2-7; len: 15; abundance: NA; d_gene: NA; CDR3aa: CASSLGDSRYYEQYF; CDR3nt: TGCGCCAGCAGCTTGGGTGACAGCCGCTACTACGAGCAGTACTTC
v_gene: TRBV7-9; j_gene: TRBJ2-5; len: 15; abundance: NA; d_gene: NA; CDR3aa: CASSSQETVSETQYF; CDR3nt: TGTGCCAGCAGCTCGCAAGAGACAGTCTCAGAGACCCAGTACTTC
v_gene: TRBV7-2; j_gene: TRBJ2-3; len: 14; abundance: once; d_gene: NA; CDR3aa: CASSRDRSTDTQYF; CDR3nt: TGTGCCAGCAGCCGCGACAGGAGCACAGATACGCAGTATTTT
v_gene: TRBV19; j_gene: TRBJ2-3; len: 13; abundance: once; d_gene: TRBD2; CDR3aa: CASSKRDTDTQYF; CDR3nt: TGTGCCAGTAGTAAGCGGGACACAGATACGCAGTATTTT
v_gene: TRBV5-1; j_gene: TRBJ2-7; len: 13; abundance: NA; d_gene: NA; CDR3aa: CASSTGQIYEQYF; CDR3nt: TGCGCCAGCAGCACCGGACAGATCTACGAGCAGTACTTC
v_gene: TRBV6-5; j_gene: TRBJ1-4; len: 14; abundance: NA; d_gene: NA; CDR3aa: CASSRTENNEKLFF; CDR3nt: TGTGCCAGCAGCCGGACAGAGAATAATGAAAAACTGTTTTTT
v_gene: TRBV4-2; j_gene: TRBJ2-1; len: 15; abundance: NA; d_gene: TRBD1; CDR3aa: CASSTGQGARNEQFF; CDR3nt: TGTGCCAGCAGCACCGGACAGGGGGCCAGGAATGAGCAGTTCTTC
v_gene: TRBV7-8; j_gene: TRBJ2-3; len: 15; abundance: NA; d_gene: TRBD1; CDR3aa: CASSLGTGLTDTQYF; CDR3nt: TGTGCCAGCAGCTTAGGGACAGGGCTGACAGATACGCAGTATTTT
v_gene: TRBV29-1; j_gene: TRBJ1-2; len: 13; abundance: NA; d_gene: TRBD1; CDR3aa: CSVTTGTGGLYTF; CDR3nt: TGCAGCGTCACAACCGGGACAGGAGGATTATACACCTTC
v_gene: TRBV7-9; j_gene: TRBJ2-2; len: 16; abundance: NA; d_gene: TRBD2; CDR3aa: CASSPVAGGPPGELFF; CDR3nt: TGTGCCAGCAGCCCGGTAGCGGGAGGGCCTCCCGGGGAGCTGTTTTTT
v_gene: TRBV14; j_gene: TRBJ1-5; len: 16; abundance: NA; d_gene: TRBD1; CDR3aa: CASSQEGTVPARPQHF; CDR3nt: TGTGCCAGCAGCCAAGAGGGGACAGTCCCCGCAAGGCCCCAGCATTTT
v_gene: TRBV9; j_gene: TRBJ2-2; len: 16; abundance: NA; d_gene: NA; CDR3aa: CASSPRVAANTGELFF; CDR3nt: TGTGCCAGCAGCCCCAGGGTAGCGGCGAACACCGGGGAGCTGTTTTTT
v_gene: TRBV19; j_gene: TRBJ1-1; len: 15; abundance: NA; d_gene: NA; CDR3aa: CASRGGGGMNTEAFF; CDR3nt: TGTGCCTCACGGGGAGGGGGAGGCATGAACACTGAAGCTTTCTTT
v_gene: TRBV19; j_gene: TRBJ1-4; len: 16; abundance: NA; d_gene: NA; CDR3aa: CASSIYRTAFNEKLFF; CDR3nt: TGTGCCAGTAGTATTTACCGGACAGCTTTTAATGAAAAACTGTTTTTT
v_gene: TRBV9; j_gene: TRBJ2-7; len: 15; abundance: NA; d_gene: TRBD1; CDR3aa: CASSGGTGGDYEQYF; CDR3nt: TGTGCCAGCAGCGGCGGGACAGGGGGGGACTACGAGCAGTACTTC
v_gene: TRBV30; j_gene: TRBJ1-5; len: 15; abundance: NA; d_gene: NA; CDR3aa: CAWSGPGKANQPQHF; CDR3nt: TGTGCCTGGAGTGGACCCGGCAAGGCGAATCAGCCCCAGCATTTT
v_gene: TRBV30; j_gene: TRBJ1-2; len: 11; abundance: few; d_gene: NA; CDR3aa: CAWSVRGGYTF; CDR3nt: TGTGCCTGGAGTGTACGGGGTGGCTACACCTTC
v_gene: TRBV5-1; j_gene: TRBJ2-5; len: 15; abundance: NA; d_gene: TRBD1; CDR3aa: CASSPGSDREETQYF; CDR3nt: TGCGCCAGCAGCCCTGGGTCAGACAGGGAAGAGACCCAGTACTTC
v_gene: TRBV28; j_gene: TRBJ2-7; len: 15; abundance: NA; d_gene: NA; CDR3aa: CASSALVQSTYEQYF; CDR3nt: TGTGCCAGCAGCGCGCTCGTACAGAGCACCTACGAGCAGTACTTC
v_gene: TRBV5-1; j_gene: TRBJ2-5; len: 15; abundance: NA; d_gene: TRBD2; CDR3aa: CASSFTSGAQETQYF; CDR3nt: TGCGCCAGCAGCTTTACTAGCGGAGCTCAAGAGACCCAGTACTTC
v_gene: TRBV28; j_gene: TRBJ1-2; len: 15; abundance: once; d_gene: TRBD1; CDR3aa: CASRATGGARYGYTF; CDR3nt: TGTGCCAGCAGGGCAACAGGGGGCGCACGGTATGGCTACACCTTC
v_gene: TRBV7-9; j_gene: TRBJ1-3; len: 18; abundance: NA; d_gene: NA; CDR3aa: CASSLGGQAPYLRNTIYF; CDR3nt: TGTGCCAGCAGCTTAGGAGGGCAGGCTCCCTATCTGAGAAACACCATATATTTT
v_gene: TRBV19; j_gene: TRBJ1-1; len: 13; abundance: NA; d_gene: NA; CDR3aa: CASSGWEGTEAFF; CDR3nt: TGTGCCAGTAGTGGTTGGGAAGGCACTGAAGCTTTCTTT
v_gene: TRBV5-1; j_gene: TRBJ2-3; len: 11; abundance: NA; d_gene: NA; CDR3aa: CASSFADTQYF; CDR3nt: TGCGCCAGCAGCTTCGCAGATACGCAGTATTTT
v_gene: TRBV9; j_gene: TRBJ2-7; len: 14; abundance: NA; d_gene: TRBD1; CDR3aa: CASSVEGQGYEQYF; CDR3nt: TGTGCCAGCAGCGTAGAAGGACAGGGCTACGAGCAGTACTTC
v_gene: TRBV6-5; j_gene: TRBJ1-3; len: 13; abundance: few; d_gene: TRBD1; CDR3aa: CASRRTGWNTIYF; CDR3nt: TGTGCCAGCAGGAGGACAGGGTGGAACACCATATATTTT
v_gene: TRBV5-1; j_gene: TRBJ2-7; len: 14; abundance: NA; d_gene: NA; CDR3aa: CASSRNGASGEQYF; CDR3nt: TGCGCCAGCAGCCGTAACGGGGCCTCGGGCGAGCAGTACTTC
v_gene: TRBV2; j_gene: TRBJ2-1; len: 14; abundance: once; d_gene: NA; CDR3aa: CASSLQSSYNEQFF; CDR3nt: TGTGCCAGCAGTTTACAGAGCTCCTACAATGAGCAGTTCTTC
v_gene: TRBV30; j_gene: TRBJ1-6; len: 15; abundance: NA; d_gene: TRBD1; CDR3aa: CAWSGTGGRNSPLHF; CDR3nt: TGTGCCTGGAGTGGGACAGGGGGCCGGAATTCACCCCTCCACTTT